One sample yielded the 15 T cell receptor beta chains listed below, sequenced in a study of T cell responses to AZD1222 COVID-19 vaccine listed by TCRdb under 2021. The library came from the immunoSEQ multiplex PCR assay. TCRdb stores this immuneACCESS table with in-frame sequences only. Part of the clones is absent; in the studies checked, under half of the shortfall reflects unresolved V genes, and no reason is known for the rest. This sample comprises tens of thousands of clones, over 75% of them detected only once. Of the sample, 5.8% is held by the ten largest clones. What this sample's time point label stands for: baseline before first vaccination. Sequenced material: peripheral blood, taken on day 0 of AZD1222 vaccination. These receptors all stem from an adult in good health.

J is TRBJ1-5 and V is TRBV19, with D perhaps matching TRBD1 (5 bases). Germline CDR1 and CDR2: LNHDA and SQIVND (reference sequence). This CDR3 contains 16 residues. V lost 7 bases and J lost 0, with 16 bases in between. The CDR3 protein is CASTRGPAHSNQPQHF. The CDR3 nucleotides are TGTGCCAGTACGAGGGGTCCGGCCCATAGCAATCAGCCCCAGCATTTT.

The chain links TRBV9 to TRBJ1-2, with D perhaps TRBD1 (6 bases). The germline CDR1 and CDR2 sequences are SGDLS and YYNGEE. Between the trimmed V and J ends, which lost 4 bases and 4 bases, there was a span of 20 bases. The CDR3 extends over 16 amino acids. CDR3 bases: TGTGCCAGCAGCACCCGGACAGATGCCTACTTCTATGGCTACACCTTC. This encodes CASSTRTDAYFYGYTF.

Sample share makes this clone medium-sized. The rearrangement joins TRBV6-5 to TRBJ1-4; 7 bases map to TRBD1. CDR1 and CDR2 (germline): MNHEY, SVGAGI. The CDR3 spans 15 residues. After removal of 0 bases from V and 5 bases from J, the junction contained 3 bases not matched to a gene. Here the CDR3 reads CASSYSGQMNEKLFF. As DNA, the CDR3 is TGTGCCAGCAGTTACTCGGGACAGATGAATGAAAAACTGTTTTTT.

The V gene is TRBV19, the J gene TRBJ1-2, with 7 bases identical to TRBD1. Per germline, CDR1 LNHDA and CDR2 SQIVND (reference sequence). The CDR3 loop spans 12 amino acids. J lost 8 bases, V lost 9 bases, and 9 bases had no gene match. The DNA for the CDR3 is TGTGCCAGCAGGAAGGGGGCAGGGGGCTACACCTTC. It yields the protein CASRKGAGGYTF.

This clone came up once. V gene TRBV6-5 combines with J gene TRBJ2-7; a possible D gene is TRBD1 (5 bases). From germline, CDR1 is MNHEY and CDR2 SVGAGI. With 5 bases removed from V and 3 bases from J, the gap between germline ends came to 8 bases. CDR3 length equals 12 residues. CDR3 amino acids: CASSLDSYEQYV. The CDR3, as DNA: TGTGCCAGCAGTCTCGACAGCTACGAGCAGTACGTC.

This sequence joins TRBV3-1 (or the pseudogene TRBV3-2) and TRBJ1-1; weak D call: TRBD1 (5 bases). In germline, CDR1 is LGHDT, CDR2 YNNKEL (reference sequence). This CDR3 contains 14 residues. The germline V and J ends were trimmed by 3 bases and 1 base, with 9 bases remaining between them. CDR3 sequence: CASSHLQANTEAFF. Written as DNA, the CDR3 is TGTGCCAGCAGCCATCTACAGGCGAACACTGAAGCTTTCTTT.

CDR3: CASSLGTSSYEQYV. The CDR3 nucleotides read TGTGCCAGCTCACTCGGGACTAGCTCCTACGAGCAGTACGTC. The genes are TRBV18 and TRBJ2-7, with 8 bases that match TRBD2. Trimming at V came to 4 bases and at J to 0 bases, leaving 2 bases not matched to a gene. This CDR3 has 14 amino acids. The V gene's germline CDR1 is KGHSH and CDR2 LQKENI.

The CDR3 loop is CASSPPKQVKNTEAFF. The CDR3 DNA sequence: TGTGCCAGCTCACCACCTAAGCAAGTAAAGAACACTGAAGCTTTCTTT. The chain has TRBV18 and TRBJ1-1; no firm D call. V was pared by 0 bases and J by 1 base, with 12 bases between. CDR3 size: 16 residues. Germline CDR1 reads KGHSH; CDR2 reads LQKENI. The variable domain in full, with the rest retrieved from reference TRBV18 and TRBJ1-1, is NAGVMQNPRHLVRRRGQEARLRCSPMKGHSHVYWYRQLPEEGLKFMVYLQKENIIDESGMPKERFSAEFPKEGPSILRIQQVVRGDSAAYFCASSPPKQVKNTEAFFGQGTRLTVV.

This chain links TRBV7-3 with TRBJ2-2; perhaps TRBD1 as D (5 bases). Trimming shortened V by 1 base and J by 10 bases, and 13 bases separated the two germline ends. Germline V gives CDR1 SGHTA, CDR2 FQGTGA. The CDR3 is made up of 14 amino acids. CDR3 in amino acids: CASSLNAEGVELFF. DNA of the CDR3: TGTGCCAGCAGCTTAAATGCGGAAGGGGTGGAGCTGTTTTTT.

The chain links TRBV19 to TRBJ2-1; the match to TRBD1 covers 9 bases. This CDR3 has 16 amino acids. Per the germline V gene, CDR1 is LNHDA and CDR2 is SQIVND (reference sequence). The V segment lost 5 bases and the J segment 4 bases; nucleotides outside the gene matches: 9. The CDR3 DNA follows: TGTGCCAGTAGTGGAGCCGGGACAGGGCGTTACAATGAGCAGTTCTTC. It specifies CASSGAGTGRYNEQFF.

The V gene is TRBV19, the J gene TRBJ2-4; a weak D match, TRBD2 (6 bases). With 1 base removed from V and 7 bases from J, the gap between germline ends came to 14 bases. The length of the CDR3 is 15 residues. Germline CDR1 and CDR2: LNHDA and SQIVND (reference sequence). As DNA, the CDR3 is TGTGCCAGTAGTATAGGGAGGGATGCCGCGAACATTCAGTACTTC. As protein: CASSIGRDAANIQYF.

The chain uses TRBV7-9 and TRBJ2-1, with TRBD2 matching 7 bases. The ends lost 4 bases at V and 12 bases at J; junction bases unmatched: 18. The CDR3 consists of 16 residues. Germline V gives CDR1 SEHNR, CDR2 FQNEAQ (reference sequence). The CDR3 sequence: CASSSSGTTTTKVQFF. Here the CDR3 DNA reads TGTGCCAGCAGCTCATCCGGGACTACCACTACAAAAGTGCAGTTCTTC.

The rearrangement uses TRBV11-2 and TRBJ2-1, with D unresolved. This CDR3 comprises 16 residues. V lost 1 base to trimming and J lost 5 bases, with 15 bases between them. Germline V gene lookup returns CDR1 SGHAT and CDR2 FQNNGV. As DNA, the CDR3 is TGTGCCAGCAGCTTAGCCTGGGATTACCCACACAATGAGCAGTTCTTC. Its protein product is CASSLAWDYPHNEQFF.

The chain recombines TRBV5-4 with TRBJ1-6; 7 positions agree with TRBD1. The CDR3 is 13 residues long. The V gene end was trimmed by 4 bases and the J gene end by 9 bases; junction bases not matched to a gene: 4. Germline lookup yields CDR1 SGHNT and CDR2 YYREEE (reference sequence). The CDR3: CASSRDSGSPLHF. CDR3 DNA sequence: TGTGCCAGCAGCCGGGACAGCGGTTCACCCCTCCACTTT.

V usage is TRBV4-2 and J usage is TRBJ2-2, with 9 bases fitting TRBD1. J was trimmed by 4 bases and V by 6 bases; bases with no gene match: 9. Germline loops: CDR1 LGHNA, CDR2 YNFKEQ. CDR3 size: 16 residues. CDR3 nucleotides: TGTGCCAGCAGGCCCCTTGGGACAGGGATCACCGGGGAGCTGTTTTTT. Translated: CASRPLGTGITGELFF.